This TCR beta chain was obtained from a study of T-cell memory formation after mild COVID-19. This CDR3 has 13 residues. V gave up 2 bases and J gave up 1 base, with 5 bases separating them. TCRdb fed the 5' RACE reads into MiXCR, producing one record per CDR3 protein. Of approximately 290,000 distinct CDR3 sequences detected, about 15% appear once; the ten largest clones hold around 23%. To note about this clonotype: What it recognizes is unknown.

General study results and limits: Nothing showed for sure that second-wave clones peaking on day 37 were SARS-CoV-2 specific.

The sequenced sample was PBMCs or a T cell subset sorted from them (not recorded which). The TCR originated in a man in his late teens or twenties who had mild COVID-19 (a few samples of this study predate the infection). Cell type and time point are not known. The chain uses TRBV12-3 or TRBV12-4 and TRBJ1-1; D remains ambiguous. The CDR3 here is CASSLFENTEAFF. The CDR3 DNA sequence: TGTGCCAGCAGTTTATTTGAGAACACTGAAGCTTTCTTT.